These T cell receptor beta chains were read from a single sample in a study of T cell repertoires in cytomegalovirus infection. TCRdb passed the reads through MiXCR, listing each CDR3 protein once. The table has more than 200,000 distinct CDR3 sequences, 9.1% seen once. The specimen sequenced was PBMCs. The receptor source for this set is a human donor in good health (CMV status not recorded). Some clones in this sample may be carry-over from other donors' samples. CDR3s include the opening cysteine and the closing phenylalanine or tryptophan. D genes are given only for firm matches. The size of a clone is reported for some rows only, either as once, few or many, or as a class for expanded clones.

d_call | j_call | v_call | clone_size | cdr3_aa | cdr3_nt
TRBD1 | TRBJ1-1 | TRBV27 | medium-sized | CASSFVTGGPNTEAFF | TGTGCCAGCAGTTTTGTCACAGGGGGTCCGAACACTGAAGCTTTCTTT
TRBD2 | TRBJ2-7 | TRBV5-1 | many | CASTGLAGGEQYF | TGCGCCAGCACCGGACTAGCGGGGGGGGAGCAGTACTTC
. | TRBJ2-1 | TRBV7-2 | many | CASSFGYYNEQFF | TGTGCCAGCAGCTTCGGGTACTACAATGAGCAGTTCTTC
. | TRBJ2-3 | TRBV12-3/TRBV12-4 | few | CASSSPGTDTQYF | TGTGCCAGCAGTTCACCCGGCACAGATACGCAGTATTTT
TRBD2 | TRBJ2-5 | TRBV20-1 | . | CSANRKGLAGTKETQYF | TGCAGTGCTAACCGCAAAGGGCTAGCGGGGACAAAAGAGACCCAGTACTTC
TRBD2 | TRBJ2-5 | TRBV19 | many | CASSIDLGAGGQETQYF | TGTGCCAGTAGTATAGATCTCGGAGCGGGGGGTCAAGAGACCCAGTACTTC
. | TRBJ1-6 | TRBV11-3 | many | CASSGQHNNNSPLHF | TGTGCCAGCAGCGGACAGCACAATAATAATTCACCCCTCCACTTT
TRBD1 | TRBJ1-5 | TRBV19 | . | CASSIRGEGASNQPQHF | TGTGCCAGTAGTATAAGAGGAGAGGGGGCGAGCAATCAGCCCCAGCATTTT
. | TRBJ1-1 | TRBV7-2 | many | CASSFTGLKSVEAFF | TGTGCCAGCAGCTTTACAGGGTTAAAGAGTGTTGAAGCTTTCTTT
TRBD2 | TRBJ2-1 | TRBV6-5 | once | CASSYGAGVYNEQFF | TGTGCCAGCAGTTACGGAGCGGGAGTTTACAATGAGCAGTTCTTC
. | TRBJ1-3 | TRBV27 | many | CASSGDSGNTIYF | TGTGCCAGCAGTGGGGACTCTGGAAACACCATATATTTT
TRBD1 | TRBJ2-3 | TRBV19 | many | CASRRQGGFAQYF | TGTGCCAGTAGAAGACAGGGCGGCTTCGCGCAGTATTTT
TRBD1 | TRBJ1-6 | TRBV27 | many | CASSYSRGLNSPLHF | TGTGCCAGCAGTTATTCAAGGGGGCTCAATTCACCCCTCCACTTT
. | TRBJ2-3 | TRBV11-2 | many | CASSSRITGTSTDTQYF | TGTGCCAGCAGCTCTCGAATCACAGGGACTAGCACAGATACGCAGTATTTT
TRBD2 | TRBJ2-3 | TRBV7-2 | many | CATLLSGGGTDTQYF | TGTGCCACCCTCCTTAGCGGGGGTGGCACAGATACGCAGTATTTT
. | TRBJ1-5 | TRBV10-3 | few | CAISESSRQPQHF | TGTGCCATCAGTGAGTCGTCGCGTCAGCCCCAGCATTTT
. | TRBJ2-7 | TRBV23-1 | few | CASSGDEQYF | TGCGCCAGCAGTGGGGACGAGCAGTACTTC
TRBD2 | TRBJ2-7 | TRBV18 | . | CASSPPSGGAGAYEQYF | TGTGCCAGCTCACCACCTAGCGGGGGGGCAGGAGCGTACGAGCAGTACTTC
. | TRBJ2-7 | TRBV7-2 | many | CASSLGGQVVYEQYF | TGTGCCAGCAGCTTAGGGGGCCAGGTCGTCTACGAGCAGTACTTC
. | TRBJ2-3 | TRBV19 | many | CASTTGEGTDTQYF | TGTGCCAGTACCACGGGGGAGGGCACAGATACGCAGTATTTT
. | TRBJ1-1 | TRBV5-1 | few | CASSSKGVATEAFF | TGCGCCAGCAGCAGCAAAGGGGTCGCCACTGAAGCTTTCTTT
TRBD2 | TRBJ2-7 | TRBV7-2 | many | CASSAGGGRGEQYF | TGTGCCAGCAGCGCGGGGGGCGGCCGCGGGGAGCAGTACTTC
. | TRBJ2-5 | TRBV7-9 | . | CASSPSGTVQETQYF | TGTGCCAGCAGCCCCAGCGGGACAGTGCAAGAGACCCAGTACTTC
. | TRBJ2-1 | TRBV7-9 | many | CASSFPPGAYNEQFF | TGTGCCAGCAGCTTCCCCCCGGGAGCCTACAATGAGCAGTTCTTC
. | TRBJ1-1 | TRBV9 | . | CASAPTGNTEAFF | TGTGCCAGCGCCCCGACAGGGAACACTGAAGCTTTCTTT
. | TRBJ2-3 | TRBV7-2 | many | CASSPRLGADTQYF | TGTGCCAGCAGCCCTAGACTGGGGGCAGATACGCAGTATTTT
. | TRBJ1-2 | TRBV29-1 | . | CSVEDNAGTF | TGCAGCGTTGAAGATAATGCAGGGACCTTC
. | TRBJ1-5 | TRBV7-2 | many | CASSFDGPNSNQPQHF | TGTGCCAGCAGCTTTGACGGGCCTAATAGCAATCAGCCCCAGCATTTT
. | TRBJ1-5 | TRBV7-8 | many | CASSLAVGRGNQPQHF | TGTGCCAGCAGCTTAGCTGTGGGGCGAGGCAATCAGCCCCAGCATTTT
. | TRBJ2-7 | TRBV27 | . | CASSLNPSPTYEQYF | TGTGCCAGCAGTTTGAACCCTTCACCTACCTACGAGCAGTACTTC
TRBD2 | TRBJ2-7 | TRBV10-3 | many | CAIRSGTRNEQYF | TGTGCCATCAGGTCCGGGACTAGAAACGAGCAGTACTTC
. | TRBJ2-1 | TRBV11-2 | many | CASSADGISYNEQFF | TGTGCCAGCAGCGCGGACGGAATCTCCTACAATGAGCAGTTCTTC
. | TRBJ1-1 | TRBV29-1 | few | CSVVEGTGTEAFF | TGCAGCGTTGTGGAGGGGACTGGGACTGAAGCTTTCTTT
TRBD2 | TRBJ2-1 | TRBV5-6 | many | CASRQLAGPLNEQFF | TGTGCCAGCAGACAACTAGCGGGACCCCTGAATGAGCAGTTCTTC
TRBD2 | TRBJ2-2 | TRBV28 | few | CASSFLSGGNTGELFF | TGTGCCAGCAGTTTTTTAAGCGGGGGGAACACCGGGGAGCTGTTTTTT
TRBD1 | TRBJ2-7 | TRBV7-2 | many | CASSISWTGPYEQYF | TGTGCCAGCAGCATTAGTTGGACAGGGCCCTACGAGCAGTACTTC
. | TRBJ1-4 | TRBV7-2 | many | CASSLQAQNEKLFF | TGTGCCAGCAGCCTACAGGCCCAAAATGAAAAACTGTTTTTT
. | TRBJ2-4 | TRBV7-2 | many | CASSTAGGKNIQYF | TGTGCCAGCAGCACCGCCGGGGGAAAAAACATTCAGTACTTC
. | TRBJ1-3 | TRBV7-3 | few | CASSNPGASSGNTIYF | TGTGCCAGCAGCAATCCGGGAGCGAGCTCTGGAAACACCATATATTTT
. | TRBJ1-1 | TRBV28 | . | CASSLITMNTEAFF | TGTGCCAGCAGTCTCATTACTATGAACACTGAAGCTTTCTTT
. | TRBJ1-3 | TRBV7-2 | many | CASSLRQGSSGNTIYF | TGTGCCAGCAGCTTACGTCAGGGGAGCTCTGGAAACACCATATATTTT
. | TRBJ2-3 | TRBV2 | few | CASSIDWTDTQYF | TGTGCCAGCAGTATAGACTGGACAGATACGCAGTATTTT
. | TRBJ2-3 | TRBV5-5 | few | CASSISDTQYF | TGTGCCAGCAGCATATCCGATACGCAGTATTTT
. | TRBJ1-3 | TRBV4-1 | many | CASSQDWTSGNTIYF | TGCGCCAGCAGCCAAGATTGGACTTCTGGAAACACCATATATTTT
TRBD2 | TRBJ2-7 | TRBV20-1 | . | CSAAGATDEQYF | TGCAGTGCGGCGGGAGCAACGGACGAGCAGTACTTC
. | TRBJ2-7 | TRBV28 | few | CASSLVRGLYEQYF | TGTGCCAGCAGTTTGGTTCGGGGGCTCTACGAGCAGTACTTC
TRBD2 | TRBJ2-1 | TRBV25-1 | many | CASSEGGGPYNEQFF | TGTGCCAGCAGTGAAGGCGGGGGGCCATACAATGAGCAGTTCTTC
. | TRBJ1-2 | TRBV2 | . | CASKTESNYGYTF | TGTGCCAGCAAAACCGAGTCTAACTATGGCTACACCTTC